This TCR beta chain was documented in a study of chemoradiotherapy in HPV16-positive cancers. As for the study in general: Functional T-cell assays on two HPV16-positive patients' cells defined candidate HPV-specific clones and common TCR motifs. Study observations and caveats: Functional assays defining HPV-specific T cells used only a couple of HPV16-positive patients. Candidate HPV-specific clones and E7-related TCR motifs grew in tumor during treatment.

After removal of 7 bases from V and 7 bases from J, the junction contained 11 bases not matched to a gene. The V gene's germline CDR1 is SQVTM and CDR2 ANQGSEA. The CDR3 loop spans 15 amino acids. For this clone: Its antigen is undetermined.

The method was immunoSEQ multiplex PCR; TCRdb's version includes in-frame clones alone and lacks a portion of them. The sample consists of tens of thousands of clones, 80% of them appearing once. The receptor was isolated from a human donor with HPV-associated anogenital cancer. This material consisted of blood, taken from a patient who underwent chemoradiotherapy. This chain connects TRBV29-1 to TRBJ2-1, with 12 bases lining up with TRBD2. CDR3 amino acids: CSATSGGSRGNEQFF. The DNA of the CDR3 is TGCAGCGCAACTAGCGGGGGGTCACGAGGTAATGAGCAGTTCTTC.